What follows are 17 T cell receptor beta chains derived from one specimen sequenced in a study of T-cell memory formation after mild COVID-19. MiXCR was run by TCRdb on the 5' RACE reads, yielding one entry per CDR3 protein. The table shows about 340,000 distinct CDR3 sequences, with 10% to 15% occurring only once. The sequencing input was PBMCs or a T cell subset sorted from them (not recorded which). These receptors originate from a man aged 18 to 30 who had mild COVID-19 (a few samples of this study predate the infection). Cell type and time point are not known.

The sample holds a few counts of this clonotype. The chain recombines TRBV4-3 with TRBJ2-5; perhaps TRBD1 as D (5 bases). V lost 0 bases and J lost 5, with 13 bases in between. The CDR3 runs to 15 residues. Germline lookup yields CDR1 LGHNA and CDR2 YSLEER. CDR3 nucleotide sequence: TGCGCCAGCAGCCAAGAACCCCAGGGATGGGAGACCCAGTACTTC. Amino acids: CASSQEPQGWETQYF.

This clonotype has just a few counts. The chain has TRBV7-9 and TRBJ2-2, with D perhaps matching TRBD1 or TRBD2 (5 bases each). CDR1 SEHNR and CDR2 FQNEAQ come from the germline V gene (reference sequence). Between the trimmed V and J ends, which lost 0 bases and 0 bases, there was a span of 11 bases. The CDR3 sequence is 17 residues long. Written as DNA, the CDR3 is TGTGCCAGCAGCTTAGCGGGGAGACAGTCGAACACCGGGGAGCTGTTTTTT. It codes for CASSLAGRQSNTGELFF.

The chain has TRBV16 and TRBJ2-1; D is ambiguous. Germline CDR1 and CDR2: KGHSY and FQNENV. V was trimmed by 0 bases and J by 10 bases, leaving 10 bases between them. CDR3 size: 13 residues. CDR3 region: CASSQSWLDEQFF. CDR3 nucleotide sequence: TGTGCCAGCAGCCAATCGTGGCTGGACGAGCAGTTCTTC.

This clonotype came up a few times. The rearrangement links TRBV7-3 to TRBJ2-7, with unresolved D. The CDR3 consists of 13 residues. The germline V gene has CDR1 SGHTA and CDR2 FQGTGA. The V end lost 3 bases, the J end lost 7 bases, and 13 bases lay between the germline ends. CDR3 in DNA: TGTGCCAGCAGCTTTGGCGGATCCGCTGAGCAGTACTTC. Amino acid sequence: CASSFGGSAEQYF.

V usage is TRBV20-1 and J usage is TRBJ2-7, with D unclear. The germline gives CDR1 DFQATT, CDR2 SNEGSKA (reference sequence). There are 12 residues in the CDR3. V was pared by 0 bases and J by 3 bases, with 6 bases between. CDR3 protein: CSARDVLYEQYV. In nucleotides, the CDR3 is TGCAGTGCTAGAGACGTCCTCTACGAGCAGTACGTC.

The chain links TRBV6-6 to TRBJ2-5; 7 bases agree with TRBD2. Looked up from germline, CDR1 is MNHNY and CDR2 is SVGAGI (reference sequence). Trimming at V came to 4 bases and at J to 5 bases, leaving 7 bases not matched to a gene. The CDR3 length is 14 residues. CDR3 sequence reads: CASSWGGEEETQYF. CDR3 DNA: TGTGCCAGCAGTTGGGGAGGGGAAGAGGAGACCCAGTACTTC.

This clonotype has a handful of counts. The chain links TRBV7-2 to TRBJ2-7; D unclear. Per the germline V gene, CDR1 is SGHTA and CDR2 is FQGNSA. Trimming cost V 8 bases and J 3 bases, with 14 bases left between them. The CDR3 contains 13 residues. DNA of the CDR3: TGTGCCAGCTCTGTTGGGCAGAACTACGAGCAGTACGTC. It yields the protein CASSVGQNYEQYV.

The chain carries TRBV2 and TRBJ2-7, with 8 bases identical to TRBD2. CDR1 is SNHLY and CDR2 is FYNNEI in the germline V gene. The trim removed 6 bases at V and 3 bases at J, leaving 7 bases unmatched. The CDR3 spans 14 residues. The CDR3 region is CASRPGTRVYEQYF. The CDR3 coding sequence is TGTGCCAGCAGGCCCGGGACTAGGGTCTACGAGCAGTACTTC.

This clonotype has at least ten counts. The CDR3 DNA is TGTGCCAGCAGCTTAGTTTTTATCACAGATACGCAGTATTTT. Protein product: CASSLVFITDTQYF. The chain has TRBV7-9 and TRBJ2-3, with unresolved D. The CDR3 contains 14 residues. The ends were cut back, 1 base at V and 2 bases at J, with 7 bases in the middle. From germline, CDR1 is SEHNR and CDR2 FQNEAQ (reference sequence).

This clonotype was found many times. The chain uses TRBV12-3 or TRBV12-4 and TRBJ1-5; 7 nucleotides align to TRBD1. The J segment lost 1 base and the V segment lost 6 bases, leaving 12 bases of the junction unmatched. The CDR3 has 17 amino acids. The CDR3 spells CASRTRDSLLSNQPQHF. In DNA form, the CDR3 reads TGTGCCAGCAGGACCCGGGACAGTTTGTTAAGCAATCAGCCCCAGCATTTT.

In DNA, the CDR3 is TGCAGTGCTAGACCGGCAGGGAGGCGTGAAAAACTGTTTTTT. Its translation: CSARPAGRREKLFF. The chain couples TRBV20-1 to TRBJ1-4; TRBD1 might be the D (5 bases). The CDR3 is 14 residues long. Germline CDR1 reads DFQATT; CDR2 reads SNEGSKA (reference sequence). The V and J ends lost 2 bases and 7 bases respectively, with 14 bases between them.

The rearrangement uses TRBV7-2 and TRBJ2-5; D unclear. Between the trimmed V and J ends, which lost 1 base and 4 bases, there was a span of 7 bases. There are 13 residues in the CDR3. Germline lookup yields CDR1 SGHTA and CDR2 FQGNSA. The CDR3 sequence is CASSLVRTETQYF. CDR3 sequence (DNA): TGTGCCAGCAGCTTAGTCAGGACAGAGACCCAGTACTTC.

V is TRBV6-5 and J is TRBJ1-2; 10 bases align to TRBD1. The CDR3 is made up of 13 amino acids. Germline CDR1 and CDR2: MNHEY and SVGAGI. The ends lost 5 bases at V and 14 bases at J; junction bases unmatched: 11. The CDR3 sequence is CASSPRDRGALTF. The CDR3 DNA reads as TGTGCCAGCAGTCCCCGGGACAGGGGCGCGCTTACCTTC.

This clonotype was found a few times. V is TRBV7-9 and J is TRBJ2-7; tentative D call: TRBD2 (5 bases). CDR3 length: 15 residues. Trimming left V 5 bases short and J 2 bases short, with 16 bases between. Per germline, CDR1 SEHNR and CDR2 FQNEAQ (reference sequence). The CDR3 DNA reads TGTGCCAGCAGCCGCGCGGCCGGACTGGCCTACGAGCAGTACTTC. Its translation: CASSRAAGLAYEQYF.

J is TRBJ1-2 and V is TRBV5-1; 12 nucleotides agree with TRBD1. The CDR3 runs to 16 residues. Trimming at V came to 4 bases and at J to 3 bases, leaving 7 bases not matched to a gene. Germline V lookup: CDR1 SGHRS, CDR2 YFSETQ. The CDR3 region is CASSLTGTGGHYGYTF. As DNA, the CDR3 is TGCGCCAGCAGCCTCACCGGGACAGGGGGCCACTATGGCTACACCTTC.

The CDR3 coding sequence is TGTGCCAGCAGTGGGACAGGGGTGGGTACTGAAGCTTTCTTT. It is translated as CASSGTGVGTEAFF. The chain employs TRBV25-1 and TRBJ1-1; 9 bases are a match to TRBD1. Germline lookup yields CDR1 MGHDK and CDR2 SYGVNS. J lost 5 bases, V lost 4 bases, and 5 bases had no gene match. The CDR3 spans 14 residues.

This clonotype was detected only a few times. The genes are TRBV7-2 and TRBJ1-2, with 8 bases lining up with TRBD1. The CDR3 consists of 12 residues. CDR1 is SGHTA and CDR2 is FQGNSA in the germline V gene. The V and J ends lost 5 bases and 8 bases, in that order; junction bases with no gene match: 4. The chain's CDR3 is CASSLPGGGYTF. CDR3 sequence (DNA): TGTGCCAGCAGCCTGCCAGGGGGCGGCTACACCTTC. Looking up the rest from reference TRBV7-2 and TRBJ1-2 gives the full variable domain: GAGVSQSPSNKVTEKGKDVELRCDPISGHTALYWYRQSLGQGLEFLIYFQGNSAPDKSGLPSDRFSAERTGGSVSTLTIQRTQQEDSAVYLCASSLPGGGYTFGSGTRLTVV.